A selection of T cell receptor beta chains follows, all from one sample in a study of blood T cells in healthy people across ages. TCRdb fed the 5' RACE reads into MiXCR, producing one record per CDR3 protein. The sample has about 1.7 million distinct CDR3 sequences; about 30% are singletons. The specimen was blood. Every receptor here comes from a woman under 40 in good health. Each CDR3 is given with its conserved first and last residue. The D gene is left open where the match is weak. Size is stated for part of the rows, as once, few or many counts, or as a class when the clone is expanded.

j_call clone_size v_call d_call cdr3_aa cdr3_nt
TRBJ1-6 few TRBV2 . CASSVGFVANSPLHF TGTGCCAGCAGTGTGGGGTTTGTAGCAAATTCACCCCTCCACTTT
TRBJ2-6 many TRBV7-2 . CASSLIIRTGINSGANVLTF TGTGCCAGCAGCTTAATTATCCGAACAGGCATAAACTCTGGGGCCAACGTCCTGACTTTC
TRBJ2-7 many TRBV24-1 TRBD1 CATSDTGVGDEQYF TGTGCCACCAGTGACACAGGGGTAGGAGACGAGCAGTACTTC
TRBJ1-1 . TRBV1 . CTSSQEGAAAFF TGCACCAGCAGCCAAGAAGGGGCGGCAGCTTTCTTT
TRBJ1-1 . TRBV29-1 . CSVEDRTRTEAFF TGCAGCGTTGAAGATCGTACTAGGACTGAAGCTTTCTTT
TRBJ1-2 . TRBV20-1 . CSARPDINYGYTF TGCAGTGCTCGTCCGGACATTAACTATGGCTACACCTTC
TRBJ2-3 many TRBV29-1 . CSVALAKGDTQYF TGCAGCGTTGCGCTAGCGAAGGGGGATACGCAGTATTTT
TRBJ2-1 many TRBV10-2 . CASSELGLNEQFF TGCGCCAGCAGTGAGCTGGGGCTCAATGAGCAGTTCTTC
TRBJ2-7 few TRBV18 . CASSPAGSIALPYEQYF TGTGCCAGCTCACCGGCCGGCTCAATAGCGCTTCCCTACGAGCAGTACTTC
TRBJ1-1 . TRBV6-1 . CASTRGGNTEAFF TGTGCCAGCACCCGAGGGGGGAACACTGAAGCTTTCTTT
TRBJ2-3 many TRBV4-1 . CASSPVQGSGTDTQYF TGCGCCAGCAGCCCGGTGCAGGGATCTGGCACAGATACGCAGTATTTT
TRBJ2-1 few TRBV14 . CASSVSGTEQFF TGTGCCAGCAGCGTATCTGGCACTGAGCAGTTCTTC
TRBJ2-1 many TRBV12-3/TRBV12-4 . CASSPPRQYNEQFF TGTGCCAGCAGTCCTCCGCGACAGTACAATGAGCAGTTCTTC
TRBJ2-6 many TRBV20-1 . CSARFGNGANVLTF TGCAGTGCTAGATTCGGGAATGGGGCCAACGTCCTGACTTTC
TRBJ1-6 few TRBV20-1 . CSARDGGQGYNSPLHF TGCAGTGCTAGGGATGGGGGGCAAGGCTATAATTCACCCCTCCACTTT
TRBJ2-7 . TRBV11-2 TRBD2 CASSEEGLAVYEQYF TGTGCCAGTAGCGAGGAGGGACTAGCGGTCTACGAGCAGTACTTC
TRBJ2-5 few TRBV20-1 TRBD2 CSARWRGGLETQYF TGCAGTGCTAGGTGGCGGGGGGGCTTAGAGACCCAGTACTTC
TRBJ2-7 . TRBV7-2 TRBD1 CASSFPGTGTYEQYF TGTGCCAGCAGCTTCCCCGGGACAGGGACGTACGAGCAGTACTTC
TRBJ2-1 few TRBV20-1 TRBD2 CSARRTSPTSSYNEQFF TGCAGTGCTAGAAGGACTAGCCCCACGAGCTCCTACAATGAGCAGTTCTTC
TRBJ2-3 . TRBV7-2 TRBD2 CASSLRSGLAGNQDTQYF TGTGCCAGCAGCTTACGGAGTGGACTAGCGGGAAACCAAGATACGCAGTATTTT